Sequencing of this T cell receptor beta chain was carried out in a study of T cell clonality in common variable immunodeficiency. Clones were sequenced by immunoSEQ multiplex PCR, and TCRdb holds only the in-frame ones, with some missing. Recorded here are 25,000 to 35,000 clones, none singletons. General study points: TCRbeta clonality was increased in CVID versus healthy controls. Common variable immunodeficiency TCR beta sequences reportedly had fewer deletions and N-nucleotide insertions.

This clone was observed at least ten times. Its specificity is unknown. Read coverage stops 3 residues before the CDR3 terminus; the germline J gene supplies the remainder. Diagnosis required reduced IgG, IgA and/or IgM with specific antibody deficiency. No CVID subject was ill or on immunomodulatory drugs when sampled. Germline values: CDR1 SEHNR, CDR2 FQNEAQ (reference sequence). Deletions cut 5 bases from V and 2 bases from J, with 9 bases between. This CDR3 is 13 amino acids long. This sequence originates from a human donor with common variable immunodeficiency. The rearrangement links TRBV7-9 to TRBJ1-1; no clear D. The specimen was peripheral blood mononuclear cells. This chain's CDR3 is CASSPPVNTEAFF. The CDR3 bases that were read are TGTGCCAGCAGCCCCCCCGTTAACACTGAA.